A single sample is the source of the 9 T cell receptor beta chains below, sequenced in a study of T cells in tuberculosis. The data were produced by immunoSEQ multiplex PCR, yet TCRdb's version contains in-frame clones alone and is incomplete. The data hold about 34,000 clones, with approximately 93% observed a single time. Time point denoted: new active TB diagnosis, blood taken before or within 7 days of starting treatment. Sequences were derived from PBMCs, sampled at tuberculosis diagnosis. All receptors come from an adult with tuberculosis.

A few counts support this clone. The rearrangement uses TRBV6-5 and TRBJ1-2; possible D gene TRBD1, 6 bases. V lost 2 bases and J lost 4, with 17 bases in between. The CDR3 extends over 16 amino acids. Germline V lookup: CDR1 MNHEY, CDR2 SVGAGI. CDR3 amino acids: CASSYSVIGGGYGYTF. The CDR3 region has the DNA TGTGCCAGCAGTTACAGCGTAATAGGGGGGGGCTATGGCTACACCTTC.

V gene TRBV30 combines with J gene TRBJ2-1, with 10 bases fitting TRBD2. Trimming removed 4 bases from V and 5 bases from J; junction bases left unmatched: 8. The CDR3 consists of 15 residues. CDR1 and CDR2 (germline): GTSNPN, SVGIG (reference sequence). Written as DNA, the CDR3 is TGTGCCTGGACCCAACTAGCGGGGCCCGACAATGAGCAGTTCTTC. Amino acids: CAWTQLAGPDNEQFF.

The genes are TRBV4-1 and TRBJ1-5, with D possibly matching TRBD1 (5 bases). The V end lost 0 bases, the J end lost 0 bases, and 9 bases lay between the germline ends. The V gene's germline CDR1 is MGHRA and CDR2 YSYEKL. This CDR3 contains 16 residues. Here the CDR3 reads CASSQEGLPSNQPQHF. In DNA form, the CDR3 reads TGCGCCAGCAGCCAAGAGGGACTCCCTAGCAATCAGCCCCAGCATTTT.

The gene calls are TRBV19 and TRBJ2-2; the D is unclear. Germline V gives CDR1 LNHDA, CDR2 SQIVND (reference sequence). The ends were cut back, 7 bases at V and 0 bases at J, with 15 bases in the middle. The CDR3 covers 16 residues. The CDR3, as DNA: TGTGCCAGTACCAACGATGCGGCCGCGAACACCGGGGAGCTGTTTTTT. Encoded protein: CASTNDAAANTGELFF.

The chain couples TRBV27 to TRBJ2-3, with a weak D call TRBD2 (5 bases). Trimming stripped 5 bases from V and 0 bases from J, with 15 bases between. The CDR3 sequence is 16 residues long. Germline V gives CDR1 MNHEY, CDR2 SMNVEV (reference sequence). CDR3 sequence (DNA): TGTGCCAGCAGTCCTCGACTAACCCCTAGCACAGATACGCAGTATTTT. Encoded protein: CASSPRLTPSTDTQYF.

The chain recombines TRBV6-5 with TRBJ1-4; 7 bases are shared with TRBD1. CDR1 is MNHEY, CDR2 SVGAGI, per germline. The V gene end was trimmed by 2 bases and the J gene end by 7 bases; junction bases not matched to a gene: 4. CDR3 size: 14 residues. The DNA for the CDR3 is TGTGCCAGCAGTTACGACAGGGCCGGTGAAAAACTGTTTTTT. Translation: CASSYDRAGEKLFF.

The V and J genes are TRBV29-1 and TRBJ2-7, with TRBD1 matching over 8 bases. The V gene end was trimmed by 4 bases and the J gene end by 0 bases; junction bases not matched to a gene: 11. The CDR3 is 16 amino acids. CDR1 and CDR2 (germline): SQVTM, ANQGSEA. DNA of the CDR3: TGCAGCGTTGTACCAGGGGGCGACTCGAGCTCCTACGAGCAGTACTTC. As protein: CSVVPGGDSSSYEQYF.

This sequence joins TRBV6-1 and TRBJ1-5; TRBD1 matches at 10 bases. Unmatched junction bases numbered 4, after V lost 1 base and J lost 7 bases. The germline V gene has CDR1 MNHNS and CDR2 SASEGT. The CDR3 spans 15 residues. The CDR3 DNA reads TGTGCCAGCAGTGAAGAGGGACAGGGGAACCAGCCCCAGCATTTT. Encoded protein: CASSEEGQGNQPQHF.

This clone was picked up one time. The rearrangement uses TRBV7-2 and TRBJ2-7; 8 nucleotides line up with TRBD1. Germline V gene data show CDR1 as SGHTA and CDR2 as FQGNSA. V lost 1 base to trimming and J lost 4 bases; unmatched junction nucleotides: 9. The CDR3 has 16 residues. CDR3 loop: CASSLEASGGWYEQYF. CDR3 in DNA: TGTGCCAGCAGCTTAGAGGCGTCAGGGGGCTGGTACGAGCAGTACTTC. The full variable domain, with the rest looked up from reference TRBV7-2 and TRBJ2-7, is GAGVSQSPSNKVTEKGKDVELRCDPISGHTALYWYRQSLGQGLEFLIYFQGNSAPDKSGLPSDRFSAERTGGSVSTLTIQRTQQEDSAVYLCASSLEASGGWYEQYFGPGTRLTVT.